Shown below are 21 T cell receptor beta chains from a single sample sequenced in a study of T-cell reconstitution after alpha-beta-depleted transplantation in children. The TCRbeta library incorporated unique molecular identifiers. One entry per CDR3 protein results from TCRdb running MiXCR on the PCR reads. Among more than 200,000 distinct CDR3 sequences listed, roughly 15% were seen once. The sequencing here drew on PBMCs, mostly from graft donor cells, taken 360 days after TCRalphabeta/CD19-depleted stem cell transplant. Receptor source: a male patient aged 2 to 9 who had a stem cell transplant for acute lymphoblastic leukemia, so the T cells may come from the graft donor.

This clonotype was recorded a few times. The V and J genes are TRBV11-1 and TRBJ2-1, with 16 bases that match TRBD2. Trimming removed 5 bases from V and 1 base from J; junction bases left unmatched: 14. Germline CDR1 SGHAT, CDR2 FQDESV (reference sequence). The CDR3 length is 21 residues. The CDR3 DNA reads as TGTGCCAGCAGCCCGCGTCCCGGGACTAGCGGGGGGGATCAGTCCTACAATGAGCAGTTCTTC. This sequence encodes CASSPRPGTSGGDQSYNEQFF.

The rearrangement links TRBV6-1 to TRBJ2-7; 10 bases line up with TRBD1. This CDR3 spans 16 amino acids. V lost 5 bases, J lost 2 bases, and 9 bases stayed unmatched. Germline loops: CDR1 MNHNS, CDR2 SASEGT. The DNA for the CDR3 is TGTGCCAGCAGTAAGACAGGGGGCTTAACACCCTACGAGCAGTACTTC. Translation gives CASSKTGGLTPYEQYF.

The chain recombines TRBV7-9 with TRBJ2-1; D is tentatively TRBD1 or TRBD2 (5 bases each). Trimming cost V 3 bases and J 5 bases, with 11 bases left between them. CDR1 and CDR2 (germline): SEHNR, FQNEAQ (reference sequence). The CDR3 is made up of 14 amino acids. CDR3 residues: CASSFRDLDNEQFF. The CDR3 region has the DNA TGTGCCAGCAGCTTTCGGGACCTTGACAATGAGCAGTTCTTC. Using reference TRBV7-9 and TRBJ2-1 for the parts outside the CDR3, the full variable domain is DTGVSQNPRHKITKRGQNVTFRCDPISEHNRLYWYRQTLGQGPEFLTYFQNEAQLEKSRLLSDRFSAERPKGSFSTLEIQRTEQGDSAMYLCASSFRDLDNEQFFGPGTRLTVL.

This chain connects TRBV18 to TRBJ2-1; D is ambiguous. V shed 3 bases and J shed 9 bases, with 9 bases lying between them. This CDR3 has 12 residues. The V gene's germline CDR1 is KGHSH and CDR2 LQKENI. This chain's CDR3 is CASSPSSGEQFF. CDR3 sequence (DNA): TGTGCCAGCTCACCTTCGTCGGGTGAGCAGTTCTTC.

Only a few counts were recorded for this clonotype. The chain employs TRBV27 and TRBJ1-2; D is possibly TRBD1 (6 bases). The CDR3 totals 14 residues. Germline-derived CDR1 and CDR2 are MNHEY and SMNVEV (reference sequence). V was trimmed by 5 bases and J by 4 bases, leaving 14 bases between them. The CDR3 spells CASSPNGQSYGYTF. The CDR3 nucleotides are TGTGCCAGCAGTCCAAATGGACAGAGCTATGGCTACACCTTC.

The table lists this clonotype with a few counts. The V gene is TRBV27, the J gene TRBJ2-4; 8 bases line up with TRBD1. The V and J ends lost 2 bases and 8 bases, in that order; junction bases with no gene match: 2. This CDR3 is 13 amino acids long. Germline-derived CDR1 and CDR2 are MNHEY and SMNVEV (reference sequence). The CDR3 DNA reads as TGTGCCAGCAGTTTAGACAGGGGAGACATTCAGTACTTC. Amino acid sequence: CASSLDRGDIQYF.

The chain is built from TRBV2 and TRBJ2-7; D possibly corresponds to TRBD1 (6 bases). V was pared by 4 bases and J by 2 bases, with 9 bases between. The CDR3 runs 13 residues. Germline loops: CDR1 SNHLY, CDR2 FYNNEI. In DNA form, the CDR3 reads TGTGCCAGCAGTGTACGGGACACCTACGAGCAGTACTTC. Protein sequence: CASSVRDTYEQYF.

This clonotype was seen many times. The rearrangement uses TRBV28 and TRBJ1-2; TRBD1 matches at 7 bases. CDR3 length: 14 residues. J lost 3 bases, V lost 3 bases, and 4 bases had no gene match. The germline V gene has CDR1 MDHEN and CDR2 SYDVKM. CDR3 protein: CASSFGQADYGYTF. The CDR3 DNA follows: TGTGCCAGCAGTTTTGGACAGGCGGACTATGGCTACACCTTC.

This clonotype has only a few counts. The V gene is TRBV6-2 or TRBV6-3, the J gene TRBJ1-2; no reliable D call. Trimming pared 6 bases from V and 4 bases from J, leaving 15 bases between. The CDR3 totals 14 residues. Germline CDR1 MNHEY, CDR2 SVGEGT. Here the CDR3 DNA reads TGTGCCAGCAGACGCCGGTTGACGGGCTATGGCTACACCTTC. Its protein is CASRRRLTGYGYTF.

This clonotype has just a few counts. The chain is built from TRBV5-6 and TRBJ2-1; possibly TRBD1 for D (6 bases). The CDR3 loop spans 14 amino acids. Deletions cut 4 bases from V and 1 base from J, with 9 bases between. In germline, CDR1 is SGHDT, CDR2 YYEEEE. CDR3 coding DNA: TGTGCCAGCAGCGAGGACAGATCCTACAATGAGCAGTTCTTC. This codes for CASSEDRSYNEQFF.

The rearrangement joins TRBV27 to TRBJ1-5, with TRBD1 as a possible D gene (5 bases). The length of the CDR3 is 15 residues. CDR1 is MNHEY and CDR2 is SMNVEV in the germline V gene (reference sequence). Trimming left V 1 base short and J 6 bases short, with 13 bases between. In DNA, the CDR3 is TGTGCCAGCAGTTTATGGGGGATTGAAGCTCAGCCCCAGCATTTT. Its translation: CASSLWGIEAQPQHF.

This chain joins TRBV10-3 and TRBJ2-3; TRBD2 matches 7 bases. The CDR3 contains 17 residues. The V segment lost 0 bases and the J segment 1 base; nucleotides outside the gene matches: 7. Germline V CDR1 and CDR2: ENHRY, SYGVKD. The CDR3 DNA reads TGTGCCATCAGTGAGTCTCTAAGGGACTACGGCACAGATACGCAGTATTTT. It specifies CAISESLRDYGTDTQYF.

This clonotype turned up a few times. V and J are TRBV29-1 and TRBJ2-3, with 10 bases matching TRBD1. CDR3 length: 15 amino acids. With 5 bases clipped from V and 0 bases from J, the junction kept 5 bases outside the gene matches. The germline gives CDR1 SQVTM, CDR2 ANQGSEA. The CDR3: CSVFGQGGSTDTQYF. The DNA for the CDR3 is TGCAGCGTTTTTGGACAGGGGGGTAGCACAGATACGCAGTATTTT.

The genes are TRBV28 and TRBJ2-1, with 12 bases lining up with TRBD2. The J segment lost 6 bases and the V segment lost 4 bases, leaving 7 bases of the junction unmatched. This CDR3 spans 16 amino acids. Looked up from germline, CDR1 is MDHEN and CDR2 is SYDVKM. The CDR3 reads CASSSRLAGAVNEQFF. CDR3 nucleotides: TGTGCCAGCAGTTCCCGACTAGCGGGAGCTGTCAATGAGCAGTTCTTC.

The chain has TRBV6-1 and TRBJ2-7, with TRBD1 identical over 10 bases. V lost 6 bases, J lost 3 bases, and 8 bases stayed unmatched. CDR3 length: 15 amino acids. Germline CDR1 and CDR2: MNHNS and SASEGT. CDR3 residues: CASRFMGQGSYEQYF. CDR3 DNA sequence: TGTGCCAGCAGATTTATGGGACAGGGGAGCTACGAGCAGTACTTC.

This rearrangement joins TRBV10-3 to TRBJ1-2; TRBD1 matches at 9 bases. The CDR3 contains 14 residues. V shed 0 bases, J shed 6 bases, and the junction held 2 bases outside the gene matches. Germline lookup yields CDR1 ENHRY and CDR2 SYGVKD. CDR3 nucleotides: TGTGCCATCAGTGAGTCGGGACAGGGTGATGGCTACACCTTC. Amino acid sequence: CAISESGQGDGYTF.

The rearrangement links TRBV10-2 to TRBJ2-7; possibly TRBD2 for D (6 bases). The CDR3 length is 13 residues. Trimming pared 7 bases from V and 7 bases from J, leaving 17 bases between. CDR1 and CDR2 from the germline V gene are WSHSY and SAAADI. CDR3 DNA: TGCGCCAGCATCCGAGGAGGGACGGGGGAGCAGTACTTC. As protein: CASIRGGTGEQYF.

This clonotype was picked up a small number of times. The CDR3 DNA follows: TGTGCCAGCGAGTACAACGGGGAGCTGTTTTTT. Translating it yields CASEYNGELFF. The gene calls are TRBV9 and TRBJ2-2, with D hard to call. CDR1 and CDR2 from the germline V gene are SGDLS and YYNGEE. This CDR3 comprises 11 residues. V was shortened by 7 bases and J by 7 bases, with 8 bases between the two germline ends.

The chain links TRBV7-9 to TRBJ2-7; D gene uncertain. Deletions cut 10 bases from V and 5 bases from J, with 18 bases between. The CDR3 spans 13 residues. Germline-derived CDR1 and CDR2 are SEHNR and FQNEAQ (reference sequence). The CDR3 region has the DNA TGTGCCACCGCAGGCTATTACACTGACGAGCAGTACTTC. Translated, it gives CATAGYYTDEQYF.

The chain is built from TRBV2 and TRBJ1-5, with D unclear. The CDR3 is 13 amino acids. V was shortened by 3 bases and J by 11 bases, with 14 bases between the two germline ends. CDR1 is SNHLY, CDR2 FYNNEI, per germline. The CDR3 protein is CASSEGLIGTQHF. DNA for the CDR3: TGTGCCAGCAGTGAGGGCTTAATCGGGACCCAGCATTTT.

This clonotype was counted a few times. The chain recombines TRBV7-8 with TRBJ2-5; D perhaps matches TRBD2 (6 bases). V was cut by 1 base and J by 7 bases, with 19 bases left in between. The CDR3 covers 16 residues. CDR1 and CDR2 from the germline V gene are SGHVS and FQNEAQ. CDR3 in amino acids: CASSLEVGLAQGTQYF. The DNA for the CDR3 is TGTGCCAGCAGCTTAGAGGTGGGACTCGCCCAGGGGACCCAGTACTTC.